The T cell receptor (beta chain) described here comes from a study of Ad26.COV2.S vaccination and SARS-CoV-2 variants. Overall study: Ad26.COV2.S arm of COV1001 included the donor.

TCRdb keeps only in-frame clones here, not all; method: immunoSEQ multiplex PCR. The sample includes 300,000 to 400,000 clones, roughly 85% of them seen just once. Study observations and caveats: The placebo group had lower spike-specific TCR breadth than the vaccine recipients did. Similar non-spike TCR breadth was observed in recipients of vaccine and of placebo.

Treatment given: around 19 received Ad26.COV2.S at low or high dose, single or two shots; 5 received placebo; per-sample allocation not given. After the first vaccine or placebo injection, samples were drawn on day 63. Boston supplied an adult donor aged 18-55 years. With 2 bases removed from V and 9 bases from J, the gap between germline ends came to 20 bases. The CDR3 consists of 15 residues. CDR1 and CDR2 (germline): SGHTA, FQGNSA. With regard to this clone: As yet, its antigen is unknown.

The sequence was collected from a person between 18 and 65 years old who received the Ad26.COV2.S COVID-19 vaccine or a placebo. The material was peripheral blood, obtained in a trial of Ad26.COV2.S vaccine versus placebo. The rearrangement links TRBV7-2 to TRBJ2-7; possible D gene TRBD2, 7 bases. CDR3 sequence: CASSLMAGAGPRQYF. In DNA, the CDR3 is TGTGCCAGCAGCTTAATGGCGGGGGCGGGCCCTCGGCAGTACTTC.